The 18 T cell receptor beta chains reported below all come from one sample, sequenced in a study of response to subunit inactivated influenza vaccine. TCRdb itself ran the RT-PCR reads through MiXCR, one entry per CDR3 protein. The sample includes 610,000 or so distinct CDR3 sequences, 11% to 15% of them seen just once. The sample here was PBMCs from blood, taken 12 days after vaccination. These receptors all stem from a man aged 50 to 60 who received an inactivated influenza vaccine.

This clonotype occurred many times. J is TRBJ2-2 and V is TRBV28, with 7 bases identical to TRBD1. Unmatched junction bases numbered 6, after V lost 7 bases and J lost 4 bases. The CDR3 has 14 residues. Germline V lookup: CDR1 MDHEN, CDR2 SYDVKM. In nucleotides, the CDR3 is TGTGCCAGCAAGGCAGGGGGATTCACCGGGGAGCTGTTTTTT. Protein product: CASKAGGFTGELFF.

The CDR3 reads CAISDWASGRSNNEQFF. In DNA, the CDR3 is TGTGCCATCAGTGATTGGGCTAGCGGGAGGAGCAACAATGAGCAGTTCTTC. The V call is TRBV10-3, the J call TRBJ2-1; 11 positions agree with TRBD2. The germline gives CDR1 ENHRY, CDR2 SYGVKD. The CDR3 has 17 residues. The ends lost 3 bases at V and 5 bases at J; junction bases unmatched: 9.

The chain recombines TRBV19 with TRBJ1-1; no definite D call. This CDR3 is built from 12 residues. V lost 5 bases and J 6 bases, leaving 10 bases between the germline ends. Per germline, CDR1 LNHDA and CDR2 SQIVND (reference sequence). For the CDR3, the DNA is TGTGCCAGTAGTGGACGGGTGGCTGAAGCTTTCTTT. This sequence encodes CASSGRVAEAFF.

V and J are TRBV29-1 and TRBJ1-4; 7 bases map to TRBD1. V shed 5 bases and J 7 bases; nucleotides not matched to a gene: 13. CDR1 is SQVTM, CDR2 ANQGSEA, per germline. CDR3 size: 15 residues. The CDR3 DNA is TGCAGCGTTTGGGGGGGACCGGGACAGAGTGAAAAACTGTTTTTT. Translating it yields CSVWGGPGQSEKLFF.

The chain has TRBV28 and TRBJ2-2; 12 bases align to TRBD2. This CDR3 contains 15 residues. J lost 2 bases, V lost 11 bases, and 6 bases had no gene match. Germline V gene lookup returns CDR1 MDHEN and CDR2 SYDVKM. CDR3 coding DNA: TGTGCCTCGACTAGCGGGAGTTCAAACACCGGGGAGCTGTTTTTT. Its translation: CASTSGSSNTGELFF.

The chain recombines TRBV4-1 with TRBJ2-5; the D gene is possibly TRBD1 (6 bases). V was shortened by 3 bases and J by 1 base, with 12 bases between the two germline ends. CDR1 MGHRA and CDR2 YSYEKL come from the germline V gene. This CDR3 contains 15 residues. Here the CDR3 reads CASSQIGQFQETQYF. CDR3 nucleotide sequence: TGCGCCAGCAGCCAGATAGGACAGTTCCAAGAGACCCAGTACTTC.

J is TRBJ2-4 and V is TRBV29-1, with D possibly called TRBD1 or TRBD2 (5 bases each). Trimming took off 1 base at V and 7 bases at J, with 20 bases between the two ends. Germline CDR1 reads SQVTM; CDR2 reads ANQGSEA. The CDR3 contains 16 residues. CDR3 sequence reads: CSVEVVPGRKRNIQYF. The CDR3 nucleotides are TGCAGCGTTGAAGTCGTACCGGGACGTAAACGGAACATTCAGTACTTC.

The table lists this clonotype with a few counts. The chain couples TRBV20-1 to TRBJ1-4; 8 bases align to TRBD1. Per the germline V gene, CDR1 is DFQATT and CDR2 is SNEGSKA (reference sequence). CDR3 length: 16 residues. V gave up 2 bases and J gave up 0 bases; unmatched junction bases: 5. The DNA for the CDR3 is TGCAGTGCTAGAACCGGGACAGGCGCAACTAATGAAAAACTGTTTTTT. Amino acid sequence: CSARTGTGATNEKLFF.

In its sample, this clonotype was seen a few times. This chain uses TRBV20-1 with TRBJ1-2; the D gene is possibly TRBD1 (6 bases). The germline gives CDR1 DFQATT, CDR2 SNEGSKA (reference sequence). There are 13 residues in the CDR3. V lost 5 bases to trimming and J lost 4 bases, with 14 bases between them. CDR3 region: CSAAGTIRYGYTF. As DNA, the CDR3 is TGCAGTGCTGCGGGGACAATCCGCTATGGCTACACCTTC.

This clonotype was seen a few times. The chain employs TRBV29-1 and TRBJ1-5; a weak D match, TRBD1 (5 bases). With 4 bases removed from V and 6 bases from J, the gap between germline ends came to 13 bases. This CDR3 spans 13 amino acids. Per the germline V gene, CDR1 is SQVTM and CDR2 is ANQGSEA. CDR3 region: CSVAMGGGQPQHF. The CDR3 DNA reads as TGCAGCGTTGCGATGGGCGGGGGTCAGCCCCAGCATTTT.

The V gene is TRBV7-8, the J gene TRBJ2-7, with 7 bases aligning to TRBD2. Trimming cost V 5 bases and J 2 bases; bases outside gene matches: 9. From germline, CDR1 is SGHVS and CDR2 FQNEAQ. The CDR3 consists of 15 residues. The CDR3 DNA sequence: TGTGCCAGCAGCCCAACCCCTAGCGGAGCCTACGAGCAGTACTTC. This codes for CASSPTPSGAYEQYF.

There are a few counts of this clonotype. The chain is built from TRBV29-1 and TRBJ1-1; weak D call: TRBD1 (5 bases). Germline V gene lookup returns CDR1 SQVTM and CDR2 ANQGSEA. V lost 2 bases and J 4 bases, leaving 17 bases between the germline ends. The CDR3 runs 15 residues. The CDR3, as DNA: TGCAGCGTTGAACCCGGTGGGGGAGGGTTCACTGAAGCTTTCTTT. Its protein is CSVEPGGGGFTEAFF.

This clonotype was detected ten times or more. The V call is TRBV11-2, the J call TRBJ2-5; 8 nucleotides line up with TRBD2. V lost 0 bases to trimming and J lost 5 bases; unmatched junction nucleotides: 2. Germline V gene lookup returns CDR1 SGHAT and CDR2 FQNNGV. The CDR3 runs to 14 residues. The CDR3 coding sequence is TGTGCCAGCAGCTTAGATAGCGGGGTGGAGACCCAGTACTTC. Translating gives CASSLDSGVETQYF.

This clonotype was observed many times. The gene calls are TRBV6-1 and TRBJ2-2; D is unclear. V was pared by 7 bases and J by 4 bases, with 13 bases between. This CDR3 region has 14 residues. Germline CDR1 reads MNHNS; CDR2 reads SASEGT. The CDR3 DNA is TGTGCCAGCATAGAGGCTGGTCTCACCGGGGAGCTGTTTTTT. This translates into CASIEAGLTGELFF.

This clonotype was seen only a few times. The V and J genes are TRBV5-1 and TRBJ2-5; D could derive from TRBD1 or TRBD2 (5 bases each). Trimming pared 0 bases from V and 1 base from J, leaving 13 bases between. The length of the CDR3 is 16 residues. Germline CDR1 reads SGHRS; CDR2 reads YFSETQ. CDR3 region: CASSLDGGRGQETQYF. CDR3 nucleotides: TGCGCCAGCAGCTTGGATGGGGGAAGGGGCCAAGAGACCCAGTACTTC.

The chain combines TRBV4-3 with TRBJ1-3; D not certain. V was pared by 0 bases and J by 0 bases, with 12 bases between. Germline loops: CDR1 LGHNA, CDR2 YSLEER. The CDR3 is made up of 17 amino acids. The CDR3 DNA reads TGCGCCAGCAGCCAAGATGGTAACCATTTCTCTGGAAACACCATATATTTT. Its translation: CASSQDGNHFSGNTIYF.

This clonotype was picked up a small number of times. The rearrangement links TRBV6-1 to TRBJ1-6; TRBD1 is a possible D gene (5 bases). The germline gives CDR1 MNHNS, CDR2 SASEGT. V lost 7 bases, J lost 6 bases, and 16 bases lay in between. The CDR3 spans 15 residues. The CDR3 spells CASKKTGTSNSPLHF. As DNA, the CDR3 is TGTGCCAGCAAAAAGACCGGGACTTCTAATTCACCCCTCCACTTT.

In this sample, this clonotype turned up a few times. V usage is TRBV29-1 and J usage is TRBJ2-5, with unresolved D. This CDR3 is built from 11 residues. The V gene's germline CDR1 is SQVTM and CDR2 ANQGSEA. V lost 3 bases and J lost 5, with 7 bases in between. CDR3 nucleotide sequence: TGCAGCGTTGATTCTGGGGAGACCCAGTACTTC. Protein sequence: CSVDSGETQYF.